The clone carrying this T cell receptor (beta chain) has a count of ten or more. Its antigen is undetermined. This specimen comes from a study of blood T cells in healthy people across ages. Regarding the study as a whole: Age brought a roughly linear fall in TCR beta diversity measured per million T cells. Possibly, changes in expanded clonotypes were confounded because donor CMV status was unknown.

Sample-barcoded 5' priming and a J-beta primer mix drove a second PCR of roughly 7 to 11 cycles. The authors tagged each cDNA molecule using a template-switch adaptor with 12 random nucleotides. TCRdb re-called the 5' RACE reads through MiXCR, storing one row per CDR3 protein. The data show about 780,000 distinct CDR3 sequences, about 46% seen once. The CDR3 spans 14 residues. V lost 9 bases, J lost 0 bases, and 12 bases lay in between. The TCR sequence derives from a man of 80 years or more in good health. V gene TRBV12-3 or TRBV12-4 combines with J gene TRBJ2-1, with D perhaps TRBD2 (6 bases). Specimen: blood. The CDR3 loop is CASSGTSSYNEQFF. DNA of the CDR3: TGTGCCAGTAGCGGAACGAGCTCCTACAATGAGCAGTTCTTC.